This record looks at one T cell receptor beta chain sequence and its context. Original handling: Reference gene primer amplification gave nucleated cell count estimates. Libraries were prepared by immunoSEQ multiplex PCR; TCRdb keeps only in-frame clonotypes and omits some of them. V and J calls and clone size come straight from that table; D and trimming were deduced from the DNA. The sample shows some 280,000 clones, roughly 85% of them seen only once. This specimen comes from a study of blood T cell repertoires in COVID-19. Study-level information: The United States, Italy and Spain supplied acute and convalescent COVID-19 samples. Sources were T cells, B-cell-depleted T cells, or PBMCs; the material itself was cDNA or gDNA.

V was clipped by 4 bases and J by 2 bases, with 9 bases between them. The CDR3 is 14 residues long. The germline V gene encodes CDR1 LGHDT and CDR2 YNNKEL (reference sequence). This chain uses TRBV3-1 (or the pseudogene TRBV3-2) with TRBJ2-1; tentative D call: TRBD2 (5 bases). Input material: peripheral blood. This clonotype was obtained from a woman in her twenties or thirties with active or convalescent COVID-19. The CDR3 region is CASSLSGTYNEQFF. CDR3 coding DNA: TGTGCCAGCAGCCTCAGCGGAACCTACAATGAGCAGTTCTTC.